Listed below are T cell receptor beta chains from one sample, sequenced in a study of T cell responses to AZD1222 COVID-19 vaccine. Only in-frame clones appear in the TCRdb table, and some are missing; sequencing was by immunoSEQ multiplex PCR. The data contain roughly 150,000 clones, 90% of them singletons. Sequenced material: peripheral blood, taken on day 0 of AZD1222 vaccination. These receptors were taken from an adult in good health. CDR3s include the opening cysteine and the closing phenylalanine or tryptophan. The D gene is left open where the match is weak. Clone sizes are given selectively: once, few, many, or a class where the clone is expanded.

v_gene: TRBV14
j_gene: TRBJ1-3
d_gene: NA
abundance: once
CDR3aa: CASSHGGSFSSGNTIYF
CDR3nt: TGTGCCAGCAGCCATGGGGGCAGTTTTAGCTCTGGAAACACCATATATTTT

v_gene: TRBV25-1
j_gene: TRBJ2-3
d_gene: TRBD1
abundance: NA
CDR3aa: CASSGRDRGVGTQYF
CDR3nt: TGTGCCAGCAGTGGCCGGGACAGGGGAGTGGGTACGCAGTATTTT

v_gene: TRBV19
j_gene: TRBJ2-2
d_gene: NA
abundance: NA
CDR3aa: CASSPLTKNTGELFF
CDR3nt: TGTGCCAGTAGTCCACTGACAAAAAACACCGGGGAGCTGTTTTTT

v_gene: TRBV6-2/TRBV6-3
j_gene: TRBJ1-4
d_gene: NA
abundance: NA
CDR3aa: CASSYRQSNEKLFF
CDR3nt: TGTGCCAGCAGTTACCGGCAGAGTAATGAAAAACTGTTTTTT

v_gene: TRBV7-2
j_gene: TRBJ1-5
d_gene: NA
abundance: NA
CDR3aa: CASSLGQGSNQPQHF
CDR3nt: TGTGCCAGCAGCTTAGGTCAGGGCAGCAATCAGCCCCAGCATTTT

v_gene: TRBV7-2
j_gene: TRBJ2-7
d_gene: TRBD1
abundance: NA
CDR3aa: CASSWEDRGLYEQYF
CDR3nt: TGTGCCAGCAGCTGGGAGGACAGGGGGCTTTACGAGCAGTACTTC

v_gene: TRBV4-2
j_gene: TRBJ2-3
d_gene: TRBD2
abundance: NA
CDR3aa: CASSPRTSGYPDTQYF
CDR3nt: TGTGCCAGCAGCCCCCGGACTAGCGGGTATCCAGATACGCAGTATTTT

v_gene: TRBV28
j_gene: TRBJ2-1
d_gene: NA
abundance: NA
CDR3aa: CASRQTGTTEQFF
CDR3nt: TGTGCCAGCAGACAAACCGGGACCACGGAGCAGTTCTTC

v_gene: TRBV24-1
j_gene: TRBJ2-3
d_gene: TRBD1
abundance: NA
CDR3aa: CATSDRDRGLGTTDTQYF
CDR3nt: TGTGCCACCAGTGACCGGGACAGGGGGCTAGGTACCACAGATACGCAGTATTTT

v_gene: TRBV5-8
j_gene: TRBJ1-6
d_gene: NA
abundance: NA
CDR3aa: CASSLTGLRLNSPLHF
CDR3nt: TGTGCCAGCAGCTTGACAGGGTTAAGGCTTAATTCACCCCTCCACTTT

v_gene: TRBV7-8
j_gene: TRBJ1-5
d_gene: TRBD1
abundance: NA
CDR3aa: CASSHSGTGGSRQPQHF
CDR3nt: TGTGCCAGCAGCCACTCGGGAACAGGGGGGTCAAGGCAGCCCCAGCATTTT

v_gene: TRBV3-1/TRBV3-2
j_gene: TRBJ2-5
d_gene: NA
abundance: NA
CDR3aa: CASSQEKTQYF
CDR3nt: TGTGCCAGCAGCCAAGAGAAGACCCAGTACTTC

v_gene: TRBV19
j_gene: TRBJ2-7
d_gene: TRBD1
abundance: NA
CDR3aa: CASSTSGTGGFYEQYF
CDR3nt: TGTGCCAGTAGTACGTCCGGGACAGGGGGATTTTACGAGCAGTACTTC

v_gene: TRBV3-1/TRBV3-2
j_gene: TRBJ1-5
d_gene: TRBD1
abundance: NA
CDR3aa: CASSQGSEWDRGQPQHF
CDR3nt: TGTGCCAGCAGCCAAGGGTCAGAGTGGGACAGGGGTCAGCCCCAGCATTTT

v_gene: TRBV27
j_gene: TRBJ2-1
d_gene: NA
abundance: NA
CDR3aa: CASSAGSAHNEQFF
CDR3nt: TGTGCCAGCAGTGCCGGGAGTGCACACAATGAGCAGTTCTTC

v_gene: TRBV27
j_gene: TRBJ2-3
d_gene: NA
abundance: NA
CDR3aa: CASSLFPQGTSTDTQYF
CDR3nt: TGTGCCAGCAGTTTATTCCCACAGGGAACTAGCACAGATACGCAGTATTTT

v_gene: TRBV11-2
j_gene: TRBJ2-1
d_gene: TRBD2
abundance: NA
CDR3aa: CASSLLSGGGSYNEQFF
CDR3nt: TGTGCCAGCAGCTTACTTTCAGGCGGGGGATCCTACAATGAGCAGTTCTTC

v_gene: TRBV7-6
j_gene: TRBJ2-3
d_gene: TRBD1
abundance: few
CDR3aa: CASSLAGTGQDTQYF
CDR3nt: TGTGCCAGCAGCTTAGCCGGGACAGGGCAAGATACGCAGTATTTT

v_gene: TRBV29-1
j_gene: TRBJ1-1
d_gene: NA
abundance: NA
CDR3aa: CSVDYELRNKNMNTEAFF
CDR3nt: TGCAGCGTTGATTATGAATTACGCAACAAGAACATGAACACTGAAGCTTTCTTT

v_gene: TRBV18
j_gene: TRBJ1-4
d_gene: TRBD1
abundance: NA
CDR3aa: CASSRYRGPSEKLFF
CDR3nt: TGTGCCAGCTCACGATACAGGGGGCCAAGTGAAAAACTGTTTTTT

v_gene: TRBV19
j_gene: TRBJ2-1
d_gene: TRBD1
abundance: NA
CDR3aa: CASSIPSGGYNEQFF
CDR3nt: TGTGCCAGTAGTATACCGTCAGGGGGCTACAATGAGCAGTTCTTC

v_gene: TRBV12-3/TRBV12-4
j_gene: TRBJ2-7
d_gene: NA
abundance: NA
CDR3aa: CASRERGLNEQYF
CDR3nt: TGTGCCAGCAGGGAGAGAGGGTTGAACGAGCAGTACTTC

v_gene: TRBV27
j_gene: TRBJ1-4
d_gene: NA
abundance: NA
CDR3aa: CASSSRSGTENEKLFF
CDR3nt: TGTGCCAGCAGTTCGAGATCCGGGACTGAAAATGAAAAACTGTTTTTT

v_gene: TRBV5-3
j_gene: TRBJ2-5
d_gene: TRBD2
abundance: NA
CDR3aa: CARSLVGTSGRISHETQYF
CDR3nt: TGTGCCAGAAGCTTGGTAGGGACTAGCGGGAGGATATCCCATGAGACCCAGTACTTC

v_gene: TRBV24-1
j_gene: TRBJ2-2
d_gene: TRBD2
abundance: NA
CDR3aa: CATSGPGGGLSNTGELFF
CDR3nt: TGTGCCACCAGTGGTCCCGGGGGGGGGCTGTCGAACACCGGGGAGCTGTTTTTT

v_gene: TRBV5-5
j_gene: TRBJ1-2
d_gene: TRBD1
abundance: NA
CDR3aa: CASSRQGTYDYGYTF
CDR3nt: TGTGCCAGCAGCCGACAGGGGACTTATGACTATGGCTACACCTTC

v_gene: TRBV5-4
j_gene: TRBJ2-1
d_gene: TRBD2
abundance: NA
CDR3aa: CASSLLRATGGGEQFF
CDR3nt: TGTGCCAGCAGCTTGTTGCGAGCTACCGGCGGGGGTGAGCAGTTCTTC

v_gene: TRBV2
j_gene: TRBJ2-7
d_gene: NA
abundance: few
CDR3aa: CASSATGGRQYF
CDR3nt: TGTGCCAGCAGCGCTACCGGAGGGCGGCAGTACTTC

v_gene: TRBV5-4
j_gene: TRBJ1-1
d_gene: TRBD1
abundance: NA
CDR3aa: CASSKNRGLAVAFF
CDR3nt: TGTGCCAGCAGCAAGAACAGGGGGCTCGCAGTAGCTTTCTTT

v_gene: TRBV9
j_gene: TRBJ2-5
d_gene: NA
abundance: once
CDR3aa: CASSGRSGQETQYF
CDR3nt: TGTGCCAGCAGCGGAAGGTCCGGCCAGGAGACCCAGTACTTC

v_gene: TRBV18
j_gene: TRBJ2-6
d_gene: TRBD1
abundance: once
CDR3aa: CASSLQGALSGANVLTF
CDR3nt: TGTGCCAGCTCGCTACAGGGGGCCCTCTCTGGGGCCAACGTCCTGACTTTC

v_gene: TRBV18
j_gene: TRBJ1-5
d_gene: NA
abundance: NA
CDR3aa: CASSPEGGSQPQHF
CDR3nt: TGTGCCAGCTCACCAGAAGGGGGTTCTCAGCCCCAGCATTTT

v_gene: TRBV3-1/TRBV3-2
j_gene: TRBJ2-1
d_gene: NA
abundance: NA
CDR3aa: CASSQDYGSLVNEQFF
CDR3nt: TGTGCCAGCAGCCAAGATTACGGGAGTTTGGTGAATGAGCAGTTCTTC

v_gene: TRBV7-9
j_gene: TRBJ1-3
d_gene: NA
abundance: NA
CDR3aa: CASGQPGNTIYF
CDR3nt: TGTGCCAGCGGGCAGCCTGGAAACACCATATATTTT

v_gene: TRBV5-5
j_gene: TRBJ1-2
d_gene: TRBD1
abundance: NA
CDR3aa: CASRTGQGNYGYTF
CDR3nt: TGTGCCAGCAGAACGGGACAGGGGAACTATGGCTACACCTTC

v_gene: TRBV7-9
j_gene: TRBJ1-2
d_gene: NA
abundance: once
CDR3aa: CASSLGAGFGYTF
CDR3nt: TGTGCCAGCAGCTTAGGGGCTGGTTTTGGCTACACCTTC

v_gene: TRBV28
j_gene: TRBJ1-1
d_gene: NA
abundance: NA
CDR3aa: CASSAGTTEAFF
CDR3nt: TGTGCCAGCAGTGCAGGGACAACTGAAGCTTTCTTT

v_gene: TRBV12-3/TRBV12-4
j_gene: TRBJ2-1
d_gene: NA
abundance: NA
CDR3aa: CASSWYNEQFF
CDR3nt: TGTGCCAGCAGTTGGTACAATGAGCAGTTCTTC

v_gene: TRBV28
j_gene: TRBJ2-7
d_gene: NA
abundance: once
CDR3aa: CASRDGNKAYEQYF
CDR3nt: TGTGCCAGCAGAGACGGAAACAAAGCCTACGAGCAGTACTTC

v_gene: TRBV3-1/TRBV3-2
j_gene: TRBJ1-2
d_gene: NA
abundance: NA
CDR3aa: CASSPTTDIYGYTF
CDR3nt: TGTGCCAGCAGCCCAACGACAGACATCTATGGCTACACCTTC

v_gene: TRBV6-5
j_gene: TRBJ1-6
d_gene: NA
abundance: NA
CDR3aa: CASSRDRNSPLHF
CDR3nt: TGTGCCAGCAGTCGGGACCGGAATTCACCCCTCCACTTT

v_gene: TRBV28
j_gene: TRBJ2-7
d_gene: NA
abundance: NA
CDR3aa: CASTVDSSEQYF
CDR3nt: TGTGCCAGCACCGTGGACAGTAGCGAGCAGTACTTC

v_gene: TRBV3-1/TRBV3-2
j_gene: TRBJ2-3
d_gene: NA
abundance: NA
CDR3aa: CASSQEYLDTQYF
CDR3nt: TGTGCCAGCAGCCAAGAGTATCTAGATACGCAGTATTTT

v_gene: TRBV5-6
j_gene: TRBJ1-2
d_gene: NA
abundance: NA
CDR3aa: CASSPDGTYGYTF
CDR3nt: TGTGCCAGCAGCCCGGACGGTACCTATGGCTACACCTTC

v_gene: TRBV3-1/TRBV3-2
j_gene: TRBJ2-5
d_gene: TRBD2
abundance: NA
CDR3aa: CASSLARLAWGETQYF
CDR3nt: TGTGCCAGCAGCCTCGCCCGACTAGCGTGGGGGGAGACCCAGTACTTC

v_gene: TRBV18
j_gene: TRBJ2-7
d_gene: NA
abundance: NA
CDR3aa: CASSPTGGALGYEQYF
CDR3nt: TGTGCCAGCTCACCGACGGGGGGCGCGTTAGGCTACGAGCAGTACTTC

v_gene: TRBV7-3
j_gene: TRBJ2-5
d_gene: TRBD2
abundance: NA
CDR3aa: CASSQGLAGGRETQYF
CDR3nt: TGTGCCAGCAGCCAGGGACTAGCGGGAGGGCGCGAGACCCAGTACTTC

v_gene: TRBV27
j_gene: TRBJ1-2
d_gene: TRBD1
abundance: NA
CDR3aa: CASSLLRPSEGGKRYGYTF
CDR3nt: TGTGCCAGCAGTTTACTGCGGCCGAGTGAAGGGGGCAAGCGCTATGGCTACACCTTC

v_gene: TRBV29-1
j_gene: TRBJ2-3
d_gene: TRBD2
abundance: NA
CDR3aa: CSVEDMPGLAGGKQEVTQYF
CDR3nt: TGCAGCGTTGAAGATATGCCGGGACTAGCGGGAGGGAAGCAAGAGGTTACGCAGTATTTT

v_gene: TRBV29-1
j_gene: TRBJ1-1
d_gene: NA
abundance: NA
CDR3aa: CSATSAPGRAEAFF
CDR3nt: TGCAGCGCGACTTCTGCACCAGGGAGAGCTGAAGCTTTCTTT

v_gene: TRBV6-1
j_gene: TRBJ2-3
d_gene: TRBD2
abundance: NA
CDR3aa: CASSELAGGPDTQYF
CDR3nt: TGTGCCAGCAGTGAACTAGCGGGAGGGCCAGATACGCAGTATTTT

v_gene: TRBV2
j_gene: TRBJ1-1
d_gene: TRBD1
abundance: NA
CDR3aa: CASTTGQGTSSLPEAFF
CDR3nt: TGTGCCAGCACTACGGGACAGGGAACTTCGTCGTTGCCTGAAGCTTTCTTT

v_gene: TRBV14
j_gene: TRBJ1-1
d_gene: NA
abundance: NA
CDR3aa: CASSPYWNTEAFF
CDR3nt: TGTGCCAGCAGCCCATATTGGAACACTGAAGCTTTCTTT

v_gene: TRBV28
j_gene: TRBJ1-2
d_gene: NA
abundance: NA
CDR3aa: CASSLGPKGFLVYGYTF
CDR3nt: TGTGCCAGCAGTCTTGGGCCGAAGGGGTTCCTTGTCTATGGCTACACCTTC